The source of this T cell receptor (beta chain) is a study of shared clonotypes between healthy human individuals (dated by TCRdb to about 2020). About the investigation overall: Three men and a couple of women, aged 18 to 49 years, made up the cohort. Different laboratories and diverse techniques were used to prepare libraries and sequence TCR repertoires, to increase sequencing depth and limit assay-specific biases. Leukapheresis yielded between about 0.85 and 9.5 billion PBMCs per donor. To estimate repertoire size and how much clonotype sharing occurs between individuals, the study deeply sequenced the blood TCR repertoires of roughly 5 healthy adults. For each donor, three plates each were used for CD4 naive and CD4 memory, two plates were used for CD8 naive, and one plate was used for CD8 memory.

The donors were healthy, HIV-negative adults who had no recently reported acute infections or vaccinations. Every donor was a Caucasian adult residing in Nashville, Tennessee, USA. CD4+ T cells were enriched by magnetic negative selection, after which naive cells were positively selected on CD45RA and the negative fraction was taken as the memory subset. Blood was collected by leukapheresis, and PBMCs were isolated by Ficoll-Histopaque density gradient centrifugation and then cryopreserved in liquid nitrogen vapor phase. Purity and quantity of every magnetically sorted T cell population were checked by analytical flow cytometry. Genomic DNA was isolated from each sorted fraction and quantified by UV absorbance on a Nanodrop 2000c. Remarks on this clone: The antigen it binds to is not known. Base qualities are not recorded, but no much larger clone differs from it by a single base.

The germline V gene (reference sequence) provides CDR1 LNHDA and CDR2 SQIVND. Deletion took 8 bases off V and 2 bases off J, with a span of 12 bases between the germline ends. The CDR3 goes from the cysteine to the phenylalanine over 13 residues. The retained sequence is limited to the CDR3, 39 bases, with the frame set at the first base. Using the deep immunoSEQ assay, multiplex PCR amplified TCR CDR3 regions from genomic DNA. Genomic DNA extracted from each cell subset was distributed evenly over all wells of several immunoSEQ 96-well plates, and each plate served as one replicate. Each replicate PCR for sorted subsets received around 200 ng genomic DNA, equal to about 30,000 T cell genomes. Purified libraries were quantified with a Qubit 3.0 fluorometer, sized on a Bioanalyzer 2100, and re-quantified with the KAPA Library Quantification kit. Every immunoSEQ 96-well plate was sequenced on a separate single-read 150-cycle Illumina NextSeq 550 flow cell. In the paper's pipeline: The immunoSEQ output contained only junctional sequences without quality scores, so filtering could not match that applied to full-length reads. Sequences were annotated with PyIR, a Python wrapper for IgBLAST v1.9, using IMGT germline references to assign V/J genes and CDR3. Any read was removed if the V/J assignment was weak (E-value above 1e-6), the CDR3 was missing, or the read contained stop codons, out-of-frame junctions, or ambiguous translated residues. A V3J clonotype was defined by an identical inferred V gene, J gene, and CDR3 amino acid sequence. Percentage overlap between repertoires was computed as shared unique clonotypes divided by the size of the smaller repertoire. RTK rarefaction, the Chao1 estimator, and Recon v2.1 estimates of unobserved clonotypes were used to assess repertoire richness. For all TCRbeta clonotypes obtained by the gDNA method from several donors, generation probabilities were computed with OLGA. Here the immuneACCESS table is served through TCRdb, limited to in-frame sequences with V and J called. Missing clones are a known gap in these copies; in checked studies unresolved V genes cover under half, and the rest lacks a known reason. V and J calls and clone size are as listed in that table; D and trimming were resolved from the DNA. Within this sample are about 600,000 clones, with roughly 97% of them counted one time only. 0.045% to 0.07% of the sample belongs to the ten largest clones.

What the work shows at the level of the full study, not this receptor alone: Estimated clonotype richness was generally larger for naive than for memory subsets. Sharing across four donors was observed for about 5% of naive CD4, 3.5% of naive CD8, 2% to 2.5% of memory CD4, and less than 0.45% of memory CD8 clonotypes. Based on pairwise subsampling, the degree of clonotype sharing among donors was expected to be affected by sequencing depth. The genetic and exposure-history diversity represented was limited by the small number of donors. Only blood was sampled, and tissue TCR repertoires likely differ from those in blood. Clonotypes shared by all four sorted-subset donors showed higher generation probabilities than non-shared clonotypes. Incomplete sequencing was indicated by rarefaction of sorted-subset datasets, despite the large sequencing depth.

The rearrangement joined TRBV19 to TRBJ1-2, and perhaps TRBD1 as D gene, on 5 matching bases. The sequenced material came from naive CD4+ T cells sorted from blood. The intended sense of this specimen's cell subset or site label: CD45RA+ positively selected. The TCR was taken from a woman aged 25 to 45 in good health. The DNA sequence is as follows: TGTGCCAGTTCCGAGACAGACAACTATGGCTACACCTTC. The translation is CASSETDNYGYTF.